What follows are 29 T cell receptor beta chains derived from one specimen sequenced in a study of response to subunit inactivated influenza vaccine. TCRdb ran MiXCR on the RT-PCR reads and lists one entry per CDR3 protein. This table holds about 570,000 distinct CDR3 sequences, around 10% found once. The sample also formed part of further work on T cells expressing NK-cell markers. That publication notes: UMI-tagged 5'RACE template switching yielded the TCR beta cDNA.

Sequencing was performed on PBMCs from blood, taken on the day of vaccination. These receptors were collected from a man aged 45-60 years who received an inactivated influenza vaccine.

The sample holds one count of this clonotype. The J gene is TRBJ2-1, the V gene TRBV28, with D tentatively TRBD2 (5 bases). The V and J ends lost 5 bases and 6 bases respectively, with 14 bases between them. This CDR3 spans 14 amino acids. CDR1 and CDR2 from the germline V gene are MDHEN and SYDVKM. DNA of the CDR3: TGTGCCAGCAGTCCAGGAGGCGGTCCCAATGAGCAGTTCTTC. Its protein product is CASSPGGGPNEQFF.

CDR3 amino acids: CASSPGSGNSYNEQFF. The CDR3 DNA reads TGTGCCAGCAGCCCCGGAAGCGGGAACTCCTACAATGAGCAGTTCTTC. The V and J genes are TRBV11-2 and TRBJ2-1; 7 bases line up with TRBD2. This CDR3 contains 16 residues. Trimming removed 5 bases from V and 0 bases from J; junction bases left unmatched: 7. Germline values: CDR1 SGHAT, CDR2 FQNNGV.

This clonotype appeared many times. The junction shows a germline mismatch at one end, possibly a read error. CDR3 region: CASSTGQGGTDTQYF. CDR3 nucleotides: TGTGCCAGCTCGACTGGACAGGGAGGAACAGATACGCAGTATTTT. The chain joins TRBV5-1 to TRBJ2-3; 8 bases agree with TRBD1. This CDR3 contains 15 residues. The V gene's germline CDR1 is SGHRS and CDR2 YFSETQ.

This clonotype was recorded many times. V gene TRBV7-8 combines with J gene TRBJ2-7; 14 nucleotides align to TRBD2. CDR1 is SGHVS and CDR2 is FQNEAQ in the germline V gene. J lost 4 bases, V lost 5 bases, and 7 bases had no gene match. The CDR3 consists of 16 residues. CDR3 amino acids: CASSPGTSGSLYEQYF. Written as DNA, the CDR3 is TGTGCCAGCAGCCCTGGGACTAGCGGGAGTTTATACGAGCAGTACTTC.

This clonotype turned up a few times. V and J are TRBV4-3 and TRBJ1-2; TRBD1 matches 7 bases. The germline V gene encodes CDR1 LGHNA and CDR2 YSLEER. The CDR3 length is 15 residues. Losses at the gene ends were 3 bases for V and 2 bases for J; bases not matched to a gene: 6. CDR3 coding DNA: TGCGCCAGCAGCCAGGGAGACAGGGCCAACTATGGCTACACCTTC. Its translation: CASSQGDRANYGYTF.

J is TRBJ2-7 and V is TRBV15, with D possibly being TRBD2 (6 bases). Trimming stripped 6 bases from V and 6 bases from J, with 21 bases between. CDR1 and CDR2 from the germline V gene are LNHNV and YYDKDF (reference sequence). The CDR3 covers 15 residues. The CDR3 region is CATSLRKRERSEQYF. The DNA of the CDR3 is TGTGCCACCAGTTTGCGAAAACGGGAGAGGAGCGAGCAGTACTTC.

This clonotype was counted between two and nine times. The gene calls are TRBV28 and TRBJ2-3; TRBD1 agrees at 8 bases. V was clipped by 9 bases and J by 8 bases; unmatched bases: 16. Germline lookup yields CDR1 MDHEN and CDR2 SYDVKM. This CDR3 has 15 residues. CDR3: CASLPPDRVGGTQYF. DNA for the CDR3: TGTGCCAGTCTCCCCCCGGACAGGGTAGGCGGTACGCAGTATTTT.

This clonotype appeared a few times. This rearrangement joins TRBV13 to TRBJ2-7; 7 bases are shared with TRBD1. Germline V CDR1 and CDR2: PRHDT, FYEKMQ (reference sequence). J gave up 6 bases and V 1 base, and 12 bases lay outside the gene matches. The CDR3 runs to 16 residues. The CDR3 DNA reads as TGTGCCAGCAGCTTAGAAGGCACAACAGGGGCCAGCGAGCAGTACTTC. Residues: CASSLEGTTGASEQYF.

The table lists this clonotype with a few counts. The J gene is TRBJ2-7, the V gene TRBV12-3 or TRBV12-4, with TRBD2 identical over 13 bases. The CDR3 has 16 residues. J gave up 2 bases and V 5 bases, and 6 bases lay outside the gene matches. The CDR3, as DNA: TGTGCCAGCAGTCTAGGCGGGACTAGCGGGGCCTACGAGCAGTACTTC. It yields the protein CASSLGGTSGAYEQYF.

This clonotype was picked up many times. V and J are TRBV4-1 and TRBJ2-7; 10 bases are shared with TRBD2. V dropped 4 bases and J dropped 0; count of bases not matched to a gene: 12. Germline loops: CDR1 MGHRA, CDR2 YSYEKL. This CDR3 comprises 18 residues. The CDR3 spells CASSPRLISGRYSYEQYF. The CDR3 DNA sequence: TGCGCCAGCAGCCCAAGGCTAATTAGCGGGAGGTACTCCTACGAGCAGTACTTC.

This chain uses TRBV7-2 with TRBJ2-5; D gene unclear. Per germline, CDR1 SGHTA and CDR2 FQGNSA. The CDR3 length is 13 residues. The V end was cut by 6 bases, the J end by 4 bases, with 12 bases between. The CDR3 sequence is CASSLNWGETQYF. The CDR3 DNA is TGTGCCAGCAGTCTCAACTGGGGAGAGACCCAGTACTTC.

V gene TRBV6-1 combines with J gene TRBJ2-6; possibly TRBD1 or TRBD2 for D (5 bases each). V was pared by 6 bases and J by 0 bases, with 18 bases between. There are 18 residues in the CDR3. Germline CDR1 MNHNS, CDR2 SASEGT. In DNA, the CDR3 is TGTGCCAGCAGAGGGGACCGTATCCCCCTCTCTGGGGCCAACGTCCTGACTTTC. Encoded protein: CASRGDRIPLSGANVLTF.

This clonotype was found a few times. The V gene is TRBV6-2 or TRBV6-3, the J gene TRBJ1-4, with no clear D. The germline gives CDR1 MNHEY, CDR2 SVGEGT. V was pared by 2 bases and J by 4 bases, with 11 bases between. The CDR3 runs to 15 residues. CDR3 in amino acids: CASSYDGMVNEKLFF. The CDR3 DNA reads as TGTGCCAGCAGTTACGACGGTATGGTTAATGAAAAACTGTTTTTT.

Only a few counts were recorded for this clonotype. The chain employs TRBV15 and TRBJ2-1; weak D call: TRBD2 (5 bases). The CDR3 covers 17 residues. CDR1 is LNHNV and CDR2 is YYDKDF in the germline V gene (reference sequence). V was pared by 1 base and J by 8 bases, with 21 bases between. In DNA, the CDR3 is TGTGCCACCAGCAGAGGGTCTAGCCCTAGGACCCTCGATGAGCAGTTCTTC. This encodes CATSRGSSPRTLDEQFF.

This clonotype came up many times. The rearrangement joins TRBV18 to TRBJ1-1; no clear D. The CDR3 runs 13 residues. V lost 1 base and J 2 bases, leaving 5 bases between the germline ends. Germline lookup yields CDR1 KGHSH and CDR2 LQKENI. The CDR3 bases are TGTGCCAGCTCACCACAGGTTAACACTGAAGCTTTCTTT. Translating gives CASSPQVNTEAFF.

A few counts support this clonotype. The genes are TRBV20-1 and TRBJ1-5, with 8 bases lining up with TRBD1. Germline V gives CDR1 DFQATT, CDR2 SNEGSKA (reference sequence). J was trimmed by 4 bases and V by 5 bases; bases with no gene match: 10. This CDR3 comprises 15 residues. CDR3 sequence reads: CSAPHATGVNQPQHF. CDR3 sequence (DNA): TGCAGTGCTCCCCATGCGACAGGGGTGAATCAGCCCCAGCATTTT.

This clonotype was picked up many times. CDR3 in DNA: TGTGCCAGCAGCGTAGACCCCGGAGTCGGGGAGCAGTACTTC. Protein product: CASSVDPGVGEQYF. The V and J genes are TRBV9 and TRBJ2-7; D remains unclear. V lost 0 bases, J lost 7 bases, and 14 bases lay in between. The germline CDR1 and CDR2 sequences are SGDLS and YYNGEE. CDR3 size: 14 residues. Variable domain in full (rest from reference TRBV9 and TRBJ2-7): DSGVTQTPKHLITATGQRVTLRCSPRSGDLSVYWYQQSLDQGLQFLIQYYNGEERAKGNILERFSAQQFPDLHSELNLSSLELGDSALYFCASSVDPGVGEQYFGPGTRLTVT.

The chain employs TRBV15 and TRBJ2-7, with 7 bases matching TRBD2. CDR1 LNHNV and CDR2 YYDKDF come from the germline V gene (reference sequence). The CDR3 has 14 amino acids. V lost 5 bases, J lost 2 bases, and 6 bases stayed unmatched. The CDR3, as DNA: TGTGCCACCAGCCTAGCGGTAGGAACCTACGAGCAGTACTTC. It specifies CATSLAVGTYEQYF.

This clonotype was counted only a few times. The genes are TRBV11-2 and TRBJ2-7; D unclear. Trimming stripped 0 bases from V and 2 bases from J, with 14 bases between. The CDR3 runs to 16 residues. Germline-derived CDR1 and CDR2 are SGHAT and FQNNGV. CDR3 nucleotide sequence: TGTGCCAGCAGCTTAGAGCCCCGCCTAACTACCTACGAGCAGTACTTC. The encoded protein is CASSLEPRLTTYEQYF.

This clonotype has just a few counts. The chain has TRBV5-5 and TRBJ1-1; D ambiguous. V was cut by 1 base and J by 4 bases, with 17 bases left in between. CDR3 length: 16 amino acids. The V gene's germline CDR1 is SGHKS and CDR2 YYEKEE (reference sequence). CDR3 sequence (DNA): TGTGCCAGCAGCTTGAGGGTAGGTGGCAGTTCCACTGAAGCTTTCTTT. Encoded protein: CASSLRVGGSSTEAFF.

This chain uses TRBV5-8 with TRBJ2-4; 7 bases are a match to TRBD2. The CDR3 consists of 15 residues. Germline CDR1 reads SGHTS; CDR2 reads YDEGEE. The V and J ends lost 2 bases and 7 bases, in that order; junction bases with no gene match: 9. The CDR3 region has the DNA TGTGCCAGCAGCTTCGAAGCGGGATCTGGGAACATTCAGTACTTC. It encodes CASSFEAGSGNIQYF.

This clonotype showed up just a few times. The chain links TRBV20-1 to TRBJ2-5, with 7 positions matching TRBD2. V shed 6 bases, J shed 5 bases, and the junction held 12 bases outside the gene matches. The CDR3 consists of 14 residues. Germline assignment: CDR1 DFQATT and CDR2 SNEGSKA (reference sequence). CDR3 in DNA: TGCAGTGCACAGACTAGCCTGAGCGGGGAGACCCAGTACTTC. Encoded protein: CSAQTSLSGETQYF.

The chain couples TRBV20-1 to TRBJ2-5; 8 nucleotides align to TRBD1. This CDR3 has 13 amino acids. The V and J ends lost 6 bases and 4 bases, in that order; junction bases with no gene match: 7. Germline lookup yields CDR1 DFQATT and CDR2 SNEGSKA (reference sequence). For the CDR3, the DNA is TGCAGTGCAAACACAGGGGGACTAGAGACCCAGTACTTC. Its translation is CSANTGGLETQYF.

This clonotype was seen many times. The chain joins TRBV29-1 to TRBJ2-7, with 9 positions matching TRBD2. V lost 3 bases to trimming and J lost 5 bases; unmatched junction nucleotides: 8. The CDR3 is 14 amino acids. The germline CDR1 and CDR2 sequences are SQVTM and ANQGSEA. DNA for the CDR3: TGCAGCGTTGAGGAGACGACTAGCGGCAACGAGCAGTACTTC. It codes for CSVEETTSGNEQYF.

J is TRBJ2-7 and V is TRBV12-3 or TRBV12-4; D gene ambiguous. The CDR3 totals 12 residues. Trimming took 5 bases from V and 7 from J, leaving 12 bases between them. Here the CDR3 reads CASSVIGWEQYF. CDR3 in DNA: TGTGCCAGCAGTGTGATAGGGTGGGAGCAGTACTTC.

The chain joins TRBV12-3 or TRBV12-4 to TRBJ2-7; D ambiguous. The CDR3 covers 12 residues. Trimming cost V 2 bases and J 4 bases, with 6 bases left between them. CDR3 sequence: CASSLTQYEQYF. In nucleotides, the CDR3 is TGTGCCAGCAGTTTAACCCAATACGAGCAGTACTTC.

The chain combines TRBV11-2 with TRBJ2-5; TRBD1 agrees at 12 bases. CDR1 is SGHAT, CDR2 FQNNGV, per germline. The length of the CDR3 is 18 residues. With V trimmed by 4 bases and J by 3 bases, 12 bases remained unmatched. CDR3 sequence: CASSSGQGALLREETQYF. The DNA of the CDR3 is TGTGCCAGCAGCTCGGGACAGGGGGCCTTATTACGGGAAGAGACCCAGTACTTC.

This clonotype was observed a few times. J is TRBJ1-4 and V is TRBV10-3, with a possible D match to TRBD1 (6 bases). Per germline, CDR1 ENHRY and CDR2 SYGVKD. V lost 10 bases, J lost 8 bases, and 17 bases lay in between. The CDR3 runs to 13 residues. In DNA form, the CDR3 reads TGTGCCACCGCCGGGGGCAGGGACGAAAAACTGTTTTTT. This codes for CATAGGRDEKLFF.

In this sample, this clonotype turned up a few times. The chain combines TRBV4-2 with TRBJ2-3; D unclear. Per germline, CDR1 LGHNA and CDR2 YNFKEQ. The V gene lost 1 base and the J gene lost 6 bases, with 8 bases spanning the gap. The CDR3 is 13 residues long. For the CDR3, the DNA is TGTGCCAGCAGCCAAGGGCCGGTCGATACGCAGTATTTT. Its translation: CASSQGPVDTQYF.